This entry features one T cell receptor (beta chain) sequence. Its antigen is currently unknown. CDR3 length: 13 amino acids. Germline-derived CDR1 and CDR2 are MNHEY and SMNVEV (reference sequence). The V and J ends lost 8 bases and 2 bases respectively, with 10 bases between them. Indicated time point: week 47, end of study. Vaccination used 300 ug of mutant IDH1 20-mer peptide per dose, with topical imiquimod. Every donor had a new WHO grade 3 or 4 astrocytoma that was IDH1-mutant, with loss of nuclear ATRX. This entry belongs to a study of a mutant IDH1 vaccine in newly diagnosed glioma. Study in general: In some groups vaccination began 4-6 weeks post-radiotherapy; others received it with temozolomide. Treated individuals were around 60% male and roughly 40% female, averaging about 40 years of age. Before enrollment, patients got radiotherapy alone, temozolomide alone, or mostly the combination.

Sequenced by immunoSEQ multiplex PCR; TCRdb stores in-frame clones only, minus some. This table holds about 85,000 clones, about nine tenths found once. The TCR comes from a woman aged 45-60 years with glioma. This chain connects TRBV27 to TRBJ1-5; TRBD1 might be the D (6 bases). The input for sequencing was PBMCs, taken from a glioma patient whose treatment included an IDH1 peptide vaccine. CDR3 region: CASRAGGNQPQHF. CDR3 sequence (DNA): TGTGCCAGCCGTGCAGGGGGCAATCAGCCCCAGCATTTT.